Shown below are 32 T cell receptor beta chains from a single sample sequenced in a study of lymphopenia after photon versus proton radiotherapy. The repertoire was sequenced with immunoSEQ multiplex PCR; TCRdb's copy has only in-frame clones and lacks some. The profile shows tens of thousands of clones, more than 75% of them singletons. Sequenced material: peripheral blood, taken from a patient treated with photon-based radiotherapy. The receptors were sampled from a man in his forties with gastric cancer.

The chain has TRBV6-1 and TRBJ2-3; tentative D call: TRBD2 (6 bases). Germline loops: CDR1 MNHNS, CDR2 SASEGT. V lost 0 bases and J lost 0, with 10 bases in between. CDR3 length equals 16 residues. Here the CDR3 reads CASSEAAGPSTDTQYF. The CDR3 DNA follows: TGTGCCAGCAGTGAAGCGGCGGGACCCAGCACAGATACGCAGTATTTT.

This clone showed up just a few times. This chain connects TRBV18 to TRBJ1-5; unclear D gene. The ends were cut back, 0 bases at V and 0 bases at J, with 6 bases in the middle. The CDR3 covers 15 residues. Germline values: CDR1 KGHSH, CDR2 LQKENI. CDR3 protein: CASSPPGSSNQPQHF. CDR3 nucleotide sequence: TGTGCCAGCTCACCACCCGGGAGTAGCAATCAGCCCCAGCATTTT. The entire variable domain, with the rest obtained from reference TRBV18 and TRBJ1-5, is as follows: NAGVMQNPRHLVRRRGQEARLRCSPMKGHSHVYWYRQLPEEGLKFMVYLQKENIIDESGMPKERFSAEFPKEGPSILRIQQVVRGDSAAYFCASSPPGSSNQPQHFGDGTRLSIL.

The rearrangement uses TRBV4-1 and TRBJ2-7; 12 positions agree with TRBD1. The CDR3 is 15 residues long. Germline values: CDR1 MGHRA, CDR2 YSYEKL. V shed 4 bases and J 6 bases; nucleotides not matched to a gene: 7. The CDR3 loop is CASSPGDRGPSEQYF. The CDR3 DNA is TGCGCCAGCAGCCCGGGGGACAGGGGGCCTAGCGAGCAGTACTTC.

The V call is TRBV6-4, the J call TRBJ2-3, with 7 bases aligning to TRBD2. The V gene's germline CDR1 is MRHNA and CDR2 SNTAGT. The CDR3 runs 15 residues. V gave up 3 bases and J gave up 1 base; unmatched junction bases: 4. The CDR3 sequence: CASSETSGGTDTQYF. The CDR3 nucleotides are TGTGCCAGCAGTGAAACCAGCGGGGGCACAGATACGCAGTATTTT.

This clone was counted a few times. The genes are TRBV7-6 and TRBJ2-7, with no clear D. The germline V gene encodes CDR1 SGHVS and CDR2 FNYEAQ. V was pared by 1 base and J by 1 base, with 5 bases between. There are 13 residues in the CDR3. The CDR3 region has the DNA TGTGCCAGCAGCTTAGGAGTTTCCTACGAGCAGTACTTC. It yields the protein CASSLGVSYEQYF.

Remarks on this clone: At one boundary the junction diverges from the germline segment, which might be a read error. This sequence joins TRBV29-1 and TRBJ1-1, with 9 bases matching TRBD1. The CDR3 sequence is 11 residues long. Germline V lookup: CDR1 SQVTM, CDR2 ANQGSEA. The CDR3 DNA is TGCAGCGTGGAAACAGGGGGCGGGGGTCTCTTT. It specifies CSVETGGGGLF. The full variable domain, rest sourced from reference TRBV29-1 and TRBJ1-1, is SAVISQKPSRDICQRGTSLTIQCQVDSQVTMMFWYRQQPGQSLTLIATANQGSEATYESGFVIDKFPISRPNLTFSTLTVSNMSPEDSSIYLCSVETGGGGLFGQGTRLTVV.

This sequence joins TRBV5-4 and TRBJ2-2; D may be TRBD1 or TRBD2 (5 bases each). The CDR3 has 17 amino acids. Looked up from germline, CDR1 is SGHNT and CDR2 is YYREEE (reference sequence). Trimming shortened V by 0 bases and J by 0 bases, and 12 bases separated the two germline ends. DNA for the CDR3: TGTGCCAGCAGCTTGGCCTTATGGGGGTCGAACACCGGGGAGCTGTTTTTT. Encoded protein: CASSLALWGSNTGELFF.

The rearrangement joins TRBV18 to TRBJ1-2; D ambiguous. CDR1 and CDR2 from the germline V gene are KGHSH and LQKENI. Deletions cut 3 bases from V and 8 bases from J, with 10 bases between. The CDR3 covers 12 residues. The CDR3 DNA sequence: TGTGCCAGCTCACCTGGTGTCGTGGGCTACACCTTC. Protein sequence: CASSPGVVGYTF.

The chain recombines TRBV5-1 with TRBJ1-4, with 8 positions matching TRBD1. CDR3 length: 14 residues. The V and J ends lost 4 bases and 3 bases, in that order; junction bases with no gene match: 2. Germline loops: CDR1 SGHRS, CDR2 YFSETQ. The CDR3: CASSTTGANEKLFF. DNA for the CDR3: TGCGCCAGCAGCACGACAGGGGCTAATGAAAAACTGTTTTTT.

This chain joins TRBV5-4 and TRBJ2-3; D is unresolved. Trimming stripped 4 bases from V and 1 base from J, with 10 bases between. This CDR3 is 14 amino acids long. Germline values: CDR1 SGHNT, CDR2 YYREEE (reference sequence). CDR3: CASSDKTRTDTQYF. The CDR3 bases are TGTGCCAGCAGCGACAAGACTCGCACAGATACGCAGTATTTT.

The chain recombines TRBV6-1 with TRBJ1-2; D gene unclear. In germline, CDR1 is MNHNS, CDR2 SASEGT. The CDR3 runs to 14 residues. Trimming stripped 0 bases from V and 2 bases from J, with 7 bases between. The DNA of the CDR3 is TGTGCCAGCAGTGAAGCGGGGAGGAACTATGGCTACACCTTC. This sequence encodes CASSEAGRNYGYTF.

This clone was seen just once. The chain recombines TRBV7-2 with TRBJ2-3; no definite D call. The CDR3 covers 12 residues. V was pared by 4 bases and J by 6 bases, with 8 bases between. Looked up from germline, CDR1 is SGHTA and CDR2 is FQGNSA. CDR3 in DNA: TGTGCCAGCAGCTATTCATGGGATACGCAGTATTTT. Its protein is CASSYSWDTQYF.

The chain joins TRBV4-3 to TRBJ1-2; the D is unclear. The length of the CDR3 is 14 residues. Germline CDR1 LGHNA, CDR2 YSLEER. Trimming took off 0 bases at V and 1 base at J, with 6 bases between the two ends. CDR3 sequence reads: CASSQDIFNYGYTF. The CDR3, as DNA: TGCGCCAGCAGCCAAGACATCTTTAACTATGGCTACACCTTC.

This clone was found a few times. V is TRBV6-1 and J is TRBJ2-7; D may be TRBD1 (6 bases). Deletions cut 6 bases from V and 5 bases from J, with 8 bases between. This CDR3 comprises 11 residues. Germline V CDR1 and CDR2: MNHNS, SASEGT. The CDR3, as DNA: TGTGCCAGCAGGTCAGGGGACGAGCAGTACTTC. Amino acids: CASRSGDEQYF.

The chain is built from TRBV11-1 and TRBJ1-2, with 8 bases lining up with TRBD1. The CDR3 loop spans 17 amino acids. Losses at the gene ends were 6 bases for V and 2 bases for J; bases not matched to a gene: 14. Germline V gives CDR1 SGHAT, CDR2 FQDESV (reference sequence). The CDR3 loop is CASSSPLDRGGNYGYTF. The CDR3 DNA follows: TGTGCCAGCAGTTCCCCGCTCGACAGGGGCGGGAACTATGGCTACACCTTC. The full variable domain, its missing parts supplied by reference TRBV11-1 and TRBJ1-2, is EAEVAQSPRYKITEKSQAVAFWCDPISGHATLYWYRQILGQGPELLVQFQDESVVDDSQLPKDRFSAERLKGVDSTLKIQPAELGDSAMYLCASSSPLDRGGNYGYTFGSGTRLTVV.

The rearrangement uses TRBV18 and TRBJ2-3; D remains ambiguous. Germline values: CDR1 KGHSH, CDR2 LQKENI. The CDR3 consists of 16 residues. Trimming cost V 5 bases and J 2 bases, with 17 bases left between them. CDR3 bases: TGTGCCAGCTCAAAGGGCCCAGATCAACACACAGATACGCAGTATTTT. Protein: CASSKGPDQHTDTQYF.

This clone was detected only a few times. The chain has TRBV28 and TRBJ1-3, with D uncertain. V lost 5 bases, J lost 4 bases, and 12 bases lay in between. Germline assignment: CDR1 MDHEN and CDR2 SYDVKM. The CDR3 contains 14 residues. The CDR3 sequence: CASSRSLVGNTIYF. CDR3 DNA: TGTGCCAGCAGTCGCAGTCTGGTGGGAAACACCATATATTTT.

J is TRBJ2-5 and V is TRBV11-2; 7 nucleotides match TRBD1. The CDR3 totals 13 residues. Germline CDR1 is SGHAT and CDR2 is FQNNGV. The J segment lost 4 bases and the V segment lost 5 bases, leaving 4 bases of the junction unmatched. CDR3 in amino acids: CASSPTGRETQYF. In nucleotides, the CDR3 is TGTGCCAGCAGCCCGACAGGGAGAGAGACCCAGTACTTC. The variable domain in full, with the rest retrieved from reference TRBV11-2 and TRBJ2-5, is EAGVAQSPRYKIIEKRQSVAFWCNPISGHATLYWYQQILGQGPKLLIQFQNNGVVDDSQLPKDRFSAERLKGVDSTLKIQPAKLEDSAVYLCASSPTGRETQYFGPGTRLLVL.

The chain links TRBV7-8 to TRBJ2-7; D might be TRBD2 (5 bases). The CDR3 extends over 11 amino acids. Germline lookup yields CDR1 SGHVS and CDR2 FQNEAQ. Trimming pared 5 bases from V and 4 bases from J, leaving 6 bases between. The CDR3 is CASSPGYEQYF. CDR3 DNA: TGTGCCAGCAGCCCGGGGTACGAGCAGTACTTC.

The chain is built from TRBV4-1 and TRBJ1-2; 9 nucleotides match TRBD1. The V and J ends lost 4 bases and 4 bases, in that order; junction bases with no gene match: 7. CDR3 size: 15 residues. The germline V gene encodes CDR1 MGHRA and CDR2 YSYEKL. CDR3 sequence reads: CASSRTGTGTYGYTF. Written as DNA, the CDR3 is TGCGCCAGCAGCCGAACCGGGACAGGGACCTATGGCTACACCTTC.

For the CDR3, the DNA is TGTGCCACCCAGGGGGGACTCCTCCCCGAGCAGTTCTTC. This gives the protein CATQGGLLPEQFF. This sequence joins TRBV11-2 and TRBJ2-1; possible D gene TRBD1, 7 bases. V gave up 10 bases and J gave up 10 bases, with 20 bases separating them. The germline gives CDR1 SGHAT, CDR2 FQNNGV. The CDR3 runs to 13 residues.

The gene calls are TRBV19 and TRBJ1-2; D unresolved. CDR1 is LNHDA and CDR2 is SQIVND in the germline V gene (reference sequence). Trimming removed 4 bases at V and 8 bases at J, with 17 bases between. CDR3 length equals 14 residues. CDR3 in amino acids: CASSTPVAQQGYTF. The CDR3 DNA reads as TGTGCCAGTAGTACCCCCGTGGCCCAGCAGGGCTACACCTTC.

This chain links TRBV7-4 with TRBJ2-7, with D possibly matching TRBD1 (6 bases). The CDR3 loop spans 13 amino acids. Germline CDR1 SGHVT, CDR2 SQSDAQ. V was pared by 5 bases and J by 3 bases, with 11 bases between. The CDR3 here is CASSLGQNYEQYF. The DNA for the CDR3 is TGTGCCAGCAGCCTCGGACAGAACTACGAGCAGTACTTC. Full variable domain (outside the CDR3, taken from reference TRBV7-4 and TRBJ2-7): GAGVSQSPRYKVAKRGRDVALRCDSISGHVTLYWYRQTLGQGSEVLTYSQSDAQRDKSGRPSGRFSAERPERSVSTLKIQRTEQGDSAVYLCASSLGQNYEQYFGPGTRLTVT.

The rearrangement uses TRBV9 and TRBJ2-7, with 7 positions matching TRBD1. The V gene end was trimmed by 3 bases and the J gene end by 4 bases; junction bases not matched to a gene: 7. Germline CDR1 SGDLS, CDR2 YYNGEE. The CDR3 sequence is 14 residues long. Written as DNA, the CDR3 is TGTGCCAGCAGCGCCGAGACAGGGTCTTACGAGCAGTACTTC. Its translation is CASSAETGSYEQYF. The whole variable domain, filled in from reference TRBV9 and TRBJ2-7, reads DSGVTQTPKHLITATGQRVTLRCSPRSGDLSVYWYQQSLDQGLQFLIQYYNGEERAKGNILERFSAQQFPDLHSELNLSSLELGDSALYFCASSAETGSYEQYFGPGTRLTVT.

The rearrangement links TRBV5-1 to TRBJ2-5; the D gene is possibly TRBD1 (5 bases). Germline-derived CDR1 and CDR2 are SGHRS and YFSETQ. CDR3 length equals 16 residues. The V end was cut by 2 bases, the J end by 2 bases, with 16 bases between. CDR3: CASSFQGVGSQETQYF. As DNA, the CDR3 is TGCGCCAGCAGCTTTCAGGGTGTTGGTTCACAAGAGACCCAGTACTTC.

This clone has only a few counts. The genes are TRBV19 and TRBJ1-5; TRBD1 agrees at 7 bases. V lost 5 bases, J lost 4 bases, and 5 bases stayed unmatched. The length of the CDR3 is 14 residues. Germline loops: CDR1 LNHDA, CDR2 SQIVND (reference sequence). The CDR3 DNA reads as TGTGCCAGTAGTTCAGGGGGTGTTAATCAGCCCCAGCATTTT. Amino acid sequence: CASSSGGVNQPQHF.

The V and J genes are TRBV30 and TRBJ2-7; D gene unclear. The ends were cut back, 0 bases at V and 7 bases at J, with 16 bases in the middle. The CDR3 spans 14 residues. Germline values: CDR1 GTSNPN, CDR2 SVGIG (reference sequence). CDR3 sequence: CAWSVRRPPGEQYF. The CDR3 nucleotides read TGTGCCTGGAGTGTACGGAGACCGCCCGGGGAGCAGTACTTC.

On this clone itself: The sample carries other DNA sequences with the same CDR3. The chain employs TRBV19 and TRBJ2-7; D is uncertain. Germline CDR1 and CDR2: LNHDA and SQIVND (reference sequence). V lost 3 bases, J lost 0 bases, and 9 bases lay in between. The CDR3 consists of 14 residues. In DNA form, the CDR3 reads TGTGCCAGTAGTATCGGGCGGAGCTCCTACGAGCAGTACTTC. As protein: CASSIGRSSYEQYF.

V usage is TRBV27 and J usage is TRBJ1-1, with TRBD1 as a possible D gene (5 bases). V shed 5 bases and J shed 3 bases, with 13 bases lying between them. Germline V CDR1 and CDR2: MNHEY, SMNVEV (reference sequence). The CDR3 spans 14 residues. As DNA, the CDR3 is TGTGCCAGCAGTCTAAGGTTGGGGGACACTGAAGCTTTCTTT. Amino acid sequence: CASSLRLGDTEAFF.

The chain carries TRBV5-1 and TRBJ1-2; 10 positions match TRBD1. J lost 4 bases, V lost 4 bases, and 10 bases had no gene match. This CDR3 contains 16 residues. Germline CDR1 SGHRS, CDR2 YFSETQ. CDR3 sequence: CASSRVDRGQSYGYTF. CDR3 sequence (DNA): TGCGCCAGCAGCCGCGTTGACAGGGGGCAGAGCTATGGCTACACCTTC.

CDR3 nucleotide sequence: TGTGCCAGCAGTGAACCCTCTTGGACAGGGCTTACTTACACAGATACGCAGTATTTT. Translating it yields CASSEPSWTGLTYTDTQYF. This rearrangement joins TRBV6-1 to TRBJ2-3, with 8 positions matching TRBD1. CDR1 is MNHNS, CDR2 SASEGT, per germline. The CDR3 consists of 19 residues. V was clipped by 2 bases and J by 2 bases; unmatched bases: 15.

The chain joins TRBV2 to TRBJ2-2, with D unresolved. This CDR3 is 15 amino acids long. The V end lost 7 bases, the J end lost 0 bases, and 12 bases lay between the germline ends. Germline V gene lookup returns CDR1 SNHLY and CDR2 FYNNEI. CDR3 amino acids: CASTRLVSNTGELFF. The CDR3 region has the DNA TGTGCCAGCACTCGACTGGTTTCGAACACCGGGGAGCTGTTTTTT.